This TCR beta chain originates from a study of CD8+CD57+ T cells in acquired aplastic anemia. Study-wide context: Around 3.5 ug was the average amount of DNA from sorted CD4+ and CD8+ cells.

This clonotype came up once. What it binds is not known. Overall study results and limits: No significant difference in CD8+ Simpson's diversity was found between patients and controls. Overlap between patients and controls comprised roughly 28 CD8+ CDR3 sequences.

Genomic DNA constituted the template upon which TCR beta VDJ and CDR3 profiling was performed. TCRdb independently ran MiXCR on the reads; one entry per CDR3 protein. The sample lists under 200,000 distinct CDR3 sequences, around three fifths occurring once. This CDR3 spans 18 amino acids. Germline V CDR1 and CDR2: LNHNV, YYDKDF (reference sequence). V was clipped by 0 bases and J by 5 bases, with 23 bases between them. The TCR sequence derives from a human donor with severe aplastic anemia or a healthy control (not recorded which). The chain links TRBV15 to TRBJ2-7, with D perhaps given as TRBD1 or TRBD2 (6 bases each). The sequenced material came from sorted CD4+, CD8+, or CD8+CD57+ T cells (not recorded which) from PBMCs. CDR3 residues: CATSRDWGRGVGKHEQYF. The DNA of the CDR3 is TGTGCCACCAGCAGAGATTGGGGTAGGGGGGTCGGGAAGCACGAGCAGTACTTC.